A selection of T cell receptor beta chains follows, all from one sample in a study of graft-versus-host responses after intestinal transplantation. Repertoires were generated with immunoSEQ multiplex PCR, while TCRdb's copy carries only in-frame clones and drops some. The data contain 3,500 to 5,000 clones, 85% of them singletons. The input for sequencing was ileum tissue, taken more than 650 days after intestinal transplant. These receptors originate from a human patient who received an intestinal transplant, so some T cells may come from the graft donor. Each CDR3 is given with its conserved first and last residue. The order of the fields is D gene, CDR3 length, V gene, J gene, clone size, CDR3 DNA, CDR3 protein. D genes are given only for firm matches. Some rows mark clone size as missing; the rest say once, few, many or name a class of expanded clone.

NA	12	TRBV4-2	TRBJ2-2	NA	TGTGCCAGCAGCCAGCTCGTCGGGGAGCTGTTTTTT	CASSQLVGELFF
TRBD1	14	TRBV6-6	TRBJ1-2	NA	TGTGCCAGCAGTTACGGCAGGGGGCGGGGAGGCTACACCTTC	CASSYGRGRGGYTF
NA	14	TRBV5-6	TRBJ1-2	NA	TGTGCCTGGGGATGGGCGCACGCTAACTATGGCTACACCTTC	CAWGWAHANYGYTF
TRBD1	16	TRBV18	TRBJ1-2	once	TGTGCCAGCTCACCACTGACAGGGTCTATTAACTATGGCTACACCTTC	CASSPLTGSINYGYTF
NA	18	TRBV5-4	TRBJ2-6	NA	TGTGCCAGCAGCCCAGTCATTTACGGGAGCTCTGGGGCCAACGTCCTGACTTTC	CASSPVIYGSSGANVLTF
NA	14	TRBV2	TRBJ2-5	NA	TGTGCCAGCAAGGGACGCCAGGGAGAGGAGACCCAGTACTTC	CASKGRQGEETQYF
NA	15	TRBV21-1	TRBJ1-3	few	TGTGCCAGCAGCAAAGATTCGGGGGCTGGAAACACCATATATTTT	CASSKDSGAGNTIYF
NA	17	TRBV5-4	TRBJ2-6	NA	TGTGCCAGCAGCTTGCAGTTAACAGGCTCTGGGGCCAACGTCCTGACTTTC	CASSLQLTGSGANVLTF
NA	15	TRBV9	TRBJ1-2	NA	TGTGCCAGCAGCGTTTCCCGGACAGCCTCCTATGGCTACACCTTC	CASSVSRTASYGYTF
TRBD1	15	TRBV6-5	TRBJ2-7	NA	TGTGCCAGCATACGAACCGACAGGGAAGTCAACGAGCAGTACTTC	CASIRTDREVNEQYF
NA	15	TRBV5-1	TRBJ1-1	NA	TGCGCCAGCAGCCCTGGCGGGGCTCCGAACACTGAAGCTTTCTTT	CASSPGGAPNTEAFF
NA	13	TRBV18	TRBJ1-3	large	TGTGCCAGCTCACCAAACAGGGCGGACACCATATATTTT	CASSPNRADTIYF
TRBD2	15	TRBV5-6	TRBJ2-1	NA	TGTGCCAGCAGGCTCAGCGGGAACTCCTACAATGAGCAGTTCTTC	CASRLSGNSYNEQFF
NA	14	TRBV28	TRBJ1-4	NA	TGTGCCAGCAGTTTATCCAGGGACGGTGAAAAACTGTTTTTT	CASSLSRDGEKLFF
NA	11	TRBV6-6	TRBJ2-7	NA	TGTGCCAGCAGTCTTCCCTACGAGCAGTACTTC	CASSLPYEQYF
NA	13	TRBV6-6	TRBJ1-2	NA	TGTGCCAGCAGTTACGACAGGACATATGGCTACACCTTC	CASSYDRTYGYTF
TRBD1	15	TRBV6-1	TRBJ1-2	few	TGTGCCAGCAGTGACGAGACAGGGGGAGTGTATGGCTACACCTTC	CASSDETGGVYGYTF
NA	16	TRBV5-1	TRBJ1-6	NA	TGCGCCAGCAGCTTGGCCCCAGGGACGGAGGCTTCACCCCTCCACTTT	CASSLAPGTEASPLHF
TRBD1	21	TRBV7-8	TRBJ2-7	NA	TGTGCCAGCAGCTTAGTCAGGGGGACAGGGTCGTTAGAGTCCGGACCCTACGAGCAGTACTTC	CASSLVRGTGSLESGPYEQYF
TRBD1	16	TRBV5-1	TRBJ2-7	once	TGCGCCAGCAGCTTTAATCCCGGACAGGGAGCTTACGAGCAGTACTTC	CASSFNPGQGAYEQYF
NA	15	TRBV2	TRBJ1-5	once	TGTGCCAGCCAAATAGAAGGGGAGGTTAATCAGCCCCAGCATTTT	CASQIEGEVNQPQHF
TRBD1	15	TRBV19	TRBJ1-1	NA	TGTGCCAGTAGTCCCCAGACAGGGATAAACACTGAAGCTTTCTTT	CASSPQTGINTEAFF
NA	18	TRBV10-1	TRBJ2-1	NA	TGCGCCAGCAGTTCCCTCCCTGGGGCGGACAGCTCCTACAATGAGCAGTTCTTC	CASSSLPGADSSYNEQFF
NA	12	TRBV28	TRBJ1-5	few	TGTGCCAGCAGGTTGACGGGGCAGCCCCAGCATTTT	CASRLTGQPQHF
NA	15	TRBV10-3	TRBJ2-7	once	TGTGCCATCAGTGAGTCGCACTCCGACCCCAGGGAGCAGTACTTC	CAISESHSDPREQYF
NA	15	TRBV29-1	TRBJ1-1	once	TGCAGCGTCTCCCCCCGGGTGAAGGTGAACACTGAAGCTTTCTTT	CSVSPRVKVNTEAFF
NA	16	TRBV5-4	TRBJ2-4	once	TGTGCCAGCAGCTTGTTAGAGGACCTAGCCAAAAACATTCAGTACTTC	CASSLLEDLAKNIQYF
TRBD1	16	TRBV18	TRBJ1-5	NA	TGTGCCAGCTCACCAGGGACAGGGGGCGGTAATCAGCCCCAGCATTTT	CASSPGTGGGNQPQHF
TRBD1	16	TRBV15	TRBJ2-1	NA	TGTGCCACCAGCAGAGGTCGACAGGGGGCAGGGAATGAGCAGTTCTTC	CATSRGRQGAGNEQFF
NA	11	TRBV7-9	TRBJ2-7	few	TGTGCCAGCAGCATTAGTTGGGAGCAGTACTTC	CASSISWEQYF
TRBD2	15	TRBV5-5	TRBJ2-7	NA	TGTGCCAGCAGCTTGGGGACTAGTATCACCTACGAGCAGTACTTC	CASSLGTSITYEQYF
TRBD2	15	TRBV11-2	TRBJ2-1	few	TGTGCCAGCAGCTTAGATCCCGGGACTAGCCATGAGCAGTTCTTC	CASSLDPGTSHEQFF
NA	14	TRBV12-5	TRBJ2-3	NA	TGTGCTAGTGGGCAACACGGACGCACAGATACGCAGTATTTT	CASGQHGRTDTQYF
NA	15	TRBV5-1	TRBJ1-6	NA	TGCGCCAGCAGCTTGACTTCCCAAGGGAATTCACCCCTCCACTTT	CASSLTSQGNSPLHF
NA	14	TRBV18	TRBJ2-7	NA	TGTGCCAGCTCACCAGACCTTAGCTCCTACGAGCAGTACTTC	CASSPDLSSYEQYF
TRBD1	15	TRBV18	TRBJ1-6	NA	TGTGCCAGCTCACCACCGACAGGGGGAAATTCACCCCTCCACTTT	CASSPPTGGNSPLHF
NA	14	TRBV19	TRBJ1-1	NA	TGTGCCAGTAGTACCCGAACTGGGAACACTGAAGCCTTCTTT	CASSTRTGNTEAFF
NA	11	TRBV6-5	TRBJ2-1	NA	TGTGCCAGCAGTGACGTGAGTGAGCAGTTCTTC	CASSDVSEQFF
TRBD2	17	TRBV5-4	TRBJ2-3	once	TGTGCCAGCAGCTTGGGGGGACTAGCGGGGCCTCTGGATACGCAGTATTTT	CASSLGGLAGPLDTQYF
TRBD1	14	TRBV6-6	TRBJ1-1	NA	TGTGCCAGCAGCTCTCCCAGGGGGCCCGCTGAAGCTTTCTTT	CASSSPRGPAEAFF
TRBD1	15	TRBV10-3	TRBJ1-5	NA	TGTGCCACGAGTACGGGACAGGGGCTTGGTCAGCCCCAGCATTTT	CATSTGQGLGQPQHF
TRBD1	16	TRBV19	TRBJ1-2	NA	TGTGCCAGTAGCAGAAACCGAGGGACAGACGCCTATGGCTACACCTTC	CASSRNRGTDAYGYTF
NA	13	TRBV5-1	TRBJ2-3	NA	TGCGCCAGCAGCTTGGCCCCCACAGATACGCAGTATTTT	CASSLAPTDTQYF
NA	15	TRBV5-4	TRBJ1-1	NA	TGTGCCAGCAGCCTAAACAGACAGAGCTCGACTGAAGCTTTCTTT	CASSLNRQSSTEAFF
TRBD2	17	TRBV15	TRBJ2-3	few	TGTGCCACCAGCAGGAATAGCGGGGGGCGTATCACAGATACGCAGTATTTT	CATSRNSGGRITDTQYF
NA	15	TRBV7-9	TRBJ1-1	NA	TGTGCCAGCAGCTTTACAGGGCACATGAACACTGAAGCTTTCTTT	CASSFTGHMNTEAFF
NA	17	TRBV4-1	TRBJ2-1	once	TGCGCCAGCAGCCAAGCCCGGACTCTAACCTCCTACAGTGAGCAGTTCTTC	CASSQARTLTSYSEQFF
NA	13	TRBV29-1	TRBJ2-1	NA	TGCAGCGTCTCCTCAGCTTGGGGGAATGAGCAGTTCTTC	CSVSSAWGNEQFF
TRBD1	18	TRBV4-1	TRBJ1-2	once	TGCGCCAGCAGCCGCAGTATAGCTGGACAGGGCCCGAACTATGGCTACACCTTC	CASSRSIAGQGPNYGYTF
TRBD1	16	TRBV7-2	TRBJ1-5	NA	TGTGCCAGCAGACCTCCGGACAGGGGTTACAATCAGCCCCAGCATTTT	CASRPPDRGYNQPQHF
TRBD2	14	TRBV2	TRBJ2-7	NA	TGTGCCAGCCAGACTAGCACCAATGACTACGAGCAGTACTTC	CASQTSTNDYEQYF
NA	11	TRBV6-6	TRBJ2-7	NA	TGTGCCAGCGCGGGGCGTCTCGAGCAGTACTTC	CASAGRLEQYF
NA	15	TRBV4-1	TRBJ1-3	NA	TGCGCCAGCAGCCACCACACGGCGGCTGGAAACACCATATATTTT	CASSHHTAAGNTIYF